The 10 T cell receptor beta chains reported below all come from one sample, sequenced in a study of metastatic and nonmetastatic thyroid tumors. Every patient underwent thyroid surgery untreated. TCRdb reanalyzed the PCR reads with MiXCR. The data show tens of thousands of clones, approximately 20% seen once. The sample comprised blood. The receptors come from a female donor with papillary thyroid cancer or a benign thyroid nodule (not recorded which). Some clones in this sample may be carry-over from other donors' samples.

This clone was recorded at least ten times. This chain uses TRBV20-1 with TRBJ2-5; 13 nucleotides agree with TRBD2. J gave up 5 bases and V 3 bases, and 3 bases lay outside the gene matches. CDR1 and CDR2 (germline): DFQATT, SNEGSKA (reference sequence). The CDR3 runs 14 residues. The CDR3 DNA is TGCAGTGCTAGTAAACTAGCGGGAGGGGAGACCCAGTACTTC. It codes for CSASKLAGGETQYF.

As for this clone: A read error may account for a junction end that differs from germline. V gene TRBV5-4 combines with J gene TRBJ2-3; D call uncertain. CDR1 SGHNT and CDR2 YYREEE come from the germline V gene (reference sequence). CDR3 size: 12 residues. CDR3 in DNA: TGTGCCAGCAGCTTGTTCACAGATACTCAGTATTTT. Protein sequence: CASSLFTDTQYF.

This clone turned up a few times. The chain recombines TRBV5-8 with TRBJ2-5; 11 nucleotides agree with TRBD2. Germline lookup yields CDR1 SGHTS and CDR2 YDEGEE. This CDR3 has 17 amino acids. Unmatched junction bases numbered 13, after V lost 4 bases and J lost 5 bases. The CDR3 DNA follows: TGTGCCAGCAGCCGGGGACTAGCGGTGACCTTCTCCGAGACCCAGTACTTC. Its protein product is CASSRGLAVTFSETQYF.

In its sample, this clone was seen many times. This chain connects TRBV3-1 to TRBJ2-1; possible D gene TRBD2, 5 bases. Germline V CDR1 and CDR2: LGHDT, YNNKEL (reference sequence). V lost 2 bases and J 0 bases, leaving 11 bases between the germline ends. The length of the CDR3 is 16 residues. Written as DNA, the CDR3 is TGTGCCAGCAGCCAACGGCTAGCAGACTCCTACAATGAGCAGTTCTTC. It specifies CASSQRLADSYNEQFF.

The chain employs TRBV3-1 and TRBJ1-6; D gene ambiguous. CDR1 LGHDT and CDR2 YNNKEL come from the germline V gene (reference sequence). The CDR3 covers 15 residues. The V gene lost 1 base and the J gene lost 8 bases, with 12 bases spanning the gap. The CDR3: CASSQASGRDSPLHF. CDR3 nucleotide sequence: TGTGCCAGCAGCCAAGCTTCGGGGAGAGATTCACCCCTCCACTTT.

This clone was seen many times. The V call is TRBV10-2, the J call TRBJ2-5, with 7 nucleotides matching TRBD2. After removal of 10 bases from V and 4 bases from J, the junction contained 12 bases not matched to a gene. This CDR3 contains 14 residues. Per the germline V gene, CDR1 is WSHSY and CDR2 is SAAADI. The CDR3 spells CATAPPGGLETQYF. The CDR3 nucleotides read TGCGCCACCGCACCCCCGGGGGGATTAGAGACCCAGTACTTC.

The chain couples TRBV5-1 to TRBJ2-3; possibly TRBD2 for D (6 bases). CDR3 size: 18 residues. V lost 4 bases, J lost 10 bases, and 31 bases lay in between. Per the germline V gene, CDR1 is SGHRS and CDR2 is YFSETQ. CDR3 nucleotides: TGCGCCAGCAGCCGTGCCCAAAGGAGGGAGACCCGTGGGGATGCGCAGTATTTT. It yields the protein CASSRAQRRETRGDAQYF.

This clone was seen repeatedly, ten times or more. J is TRBJ2-5 and V is TRBV3-1, with 7 bases aligning to TRBD2. The germline V gene has CDR1 LGHDT and CDR2 YNNKEL (reference sequence). The CDR3 loop spans 14 amino acids. J lost 9 bases, V lost 0 bases, and 7 bases had no gene match. CDR3 protein: CASSQDSGRRAQYF. The DNA for the CDR3 is TGTGCCAGCAGCCAAGATAGCGGGCGGCGGGCCCAGTACTTC.

The chain is built from TRBV4-1 and TRBJ1-1, with 8 positions matching TRBD1. The CDR3 is 15 amino acids. V dropped 3 bases and J dropped 4; count of bases not matched to a gene: 7. CDR1 and CDR2 (germline): MGHRA, YSYEKL. Here the CDR3 reads CASSHLTTGGTEAFF. The CDR3 region has the DNA TGCGCCAGCAGCCACTTAACCACAGGGGGCACTGAAGCTTTCTTT.

The J gene is TRBJ2-1, the V gene TRBV11-2, with D perhaps given as TRBD1 or TRBD2 (6 bases each). V was cut by 5 bases and J by 4 bases, with 15 bases left in between. Per the germline V gene, CDR1 is SGHAT and CDR2 is FQNNGV. The CDR3 runs 15 residues. The CDR3 sequence: CASSEDWGAYNEQFF. Written as DNA, the CDR3 is TGTGCCAGCAGCGAGGACTGGGGGGCTTACAATGAGCAGTTCTTC.